This T cell receptor (beta chain) is from a study of monozygotic twins with inflammatory bowel disease. About this clonotype itself: As yet, its antigen is unknown.

Overall study findings and caveats: IBD patients displayed reduced TCRbeta diversity (inverse Simpson) when set against healthy co-twins. Differing immunosuppressive treatments may have added variability to patient repertoires.

Germline CDR1 and CDR2: SGDLS and YYNGEE. The CDR3 consists of 14 residues. Researchers used template switching to add UMIs featuring a 6-nucleotide sample barcode. TCRdb reprocessed the 5' RACE reads and stores each CDR3 protein as one record, lacking DNA. This table holds fewer than 550,000 distinct CDR3 sequences. This clonotype originated in a human donor with ulcerative colitis or Crohn's disease, or a healthy co-twin of an affected twin (not recorded which). What was sequenced was blood. The rearrangement links TRBV9 to TRBJ2-1; lacking DNA, the TRBD2 call made by TCRdb goes unchecked. The CDR3 reads CASSPTPALNEQFF.